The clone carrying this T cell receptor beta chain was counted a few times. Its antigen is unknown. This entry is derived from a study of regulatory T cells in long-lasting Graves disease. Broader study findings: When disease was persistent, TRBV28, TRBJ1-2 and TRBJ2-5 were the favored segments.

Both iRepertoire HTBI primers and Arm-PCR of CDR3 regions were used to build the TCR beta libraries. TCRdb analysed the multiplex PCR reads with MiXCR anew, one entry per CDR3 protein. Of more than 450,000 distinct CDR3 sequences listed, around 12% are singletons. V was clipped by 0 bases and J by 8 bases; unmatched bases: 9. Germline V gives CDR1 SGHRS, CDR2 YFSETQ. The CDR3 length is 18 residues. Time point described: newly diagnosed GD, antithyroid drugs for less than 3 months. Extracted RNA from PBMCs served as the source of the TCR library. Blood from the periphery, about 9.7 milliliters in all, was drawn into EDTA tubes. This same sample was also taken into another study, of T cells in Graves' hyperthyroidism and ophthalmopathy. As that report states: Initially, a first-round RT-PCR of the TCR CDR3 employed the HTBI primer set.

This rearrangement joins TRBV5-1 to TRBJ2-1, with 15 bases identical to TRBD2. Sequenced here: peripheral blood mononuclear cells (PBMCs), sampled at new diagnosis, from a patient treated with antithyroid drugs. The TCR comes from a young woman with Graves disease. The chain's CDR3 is CASSLGGLAGGRADEQFF. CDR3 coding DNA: TGCGCCAGCAGCTTGGGTGGACTAGCGGGAGGGCGGGCAGATGAGCAGTTCTTC.